This record covers a single T cell receptor (beta chain). This clone has a single count. This receptor's antigen is unknown. Per-base qualities were not stored, and no clone one base away is much larger. This entry is derived from a study of T cell responses to AZD1222 COVID-19 vaccine (dated by TCRdb to the early 2020s). A note on the overall study: A total of more than 230 trial participants underwent TCR sequencing, of whom 207 received two doses of AZD1222 and around 25 received two doses of the MenACWY control vaccine. Trial participants were enrolled into age subgroups of 18-55, 56-69 and 70-plus years, which contained about 150, 27 and 61 TCR-sequenced participants, respectively. Overall study outcomes, separate from this receptor: In the small 56-69-year group, the increase in depth fell short of significance, most likely because of low power. The whole spike protein was spanned by vaccine-associated CD4 TCRs, and dominant responses were seen in regions 160-218 and 743-854. Nearly half of unique spike-specific TCRs reportedly recognized epitopes outside regions mutated in the B.1.351 and B.1.1.7 variants. Because no samples from the day 14 peak response were available, repertoires could be characterized only after the peak T cell response. Spike-specific TCR breadth and depth rose significantly after two AZD1222 doses compared with day 0 and with MenACWY recipients. Participants were mostly white British, with more females than males. The authors suggested clonal diversity may have been underestimated. Conclusions about previously exposed vaccinees were limited because only six AZD1222 recipients were SARS-CoV-2 seropositive at baseline.

The CDR3 regions of human TCRbeta chains were subjected to immunosequencing. The source study handled its data this way. TCRs in the repertoires were compared against a reference library of SARS-CoV-2-specific TCRs that had been generated with the MIRA antigen-specificity platform. Breadth was defined as the fraction of unique TCRs that were SARS-CoV-2-associated, and depth was defined as the fraction of total T cells that were SARS-CoV-2-associated. Using the MIRA data, every spike-specific TCR was mapped to the spike region that the TCR reacted to and assigned to either a CD4 or a CD8 class. Log10-transformed breadth and depth values were compared by one-way ANOVA with Sidak's multiple comparisons tests. TCRdb provides this immuneACCESS table in a form limited to in-frame rearrangements. Some clones are lacking; in checked studies, under half of them reflect an unresolved V gene, and why the rest are absent is not known. V, J and clone size were drawn from that table, and D and trimming were deduced from the DNA. This sample comprises 120,000 or so clones, about 85% of them detected only once. Jointly, the top ten make up about 3% of the sample.

What the time point label conveys for this sample: about 28 days (+/-7) after the second vaccine dose. AZD1222 recipients given second doses at about 4 weeks or at about 12 weeks were pooled, since spike-specific TCR depth and breadth were not found to differ between the two schedules. Vaccinee samples were obtained from the UK trials COV001 and COV002, which included a single-blind randomized controlled phase 2/3 trial of AZD1222 (ChAdOx1 nCoV-19) in healthy adults. For TCRbeta chain sequencing, PBMC samples from trial participants were taken at day 0 and at day 28 after the second dose. The germline V gene (reference sequence) specifies SGHKS as CDR1 and YYEKEE as CDR2. From cysteine to phenylalanine, the CDR3 is 15 amino acids long. Left in the record is the CDR3 DNA by itself, 45 bases read in frame from the first base. V loses 2 bases, J loses 0 bases, and the germline ends lie 8 bases apart.

This TCR was recovered from an adult who received the AZD1222 COVID-19 vaccine. The chain is encoded by TRBV5-5 joined to TRBJ1-4; the D gene is unclear. The specimen comprised peripheral blood, sampled 28 days after the second AZD1222 dose. The nucleotide sequence reads TGTGCCAGCAGCTTAGGTCGCGCAACTAATGAAAAACTGTTTTTT. This codes for CASSLGRATNEKLFF.